The 30 T cell receptor beta chains listed next were all sequenced from one sample in a study of immune cell composition in non-small cell lung cancer. TCRdb's copy holds only in-frame clones and misses some; the assay was immunoSEQ multiplex PCR. The sample lists about 4,800 clones, 65% to 90% occurring once. Sample: lung tumor tissue. These receptors all come from a human donor with non-small cell lung cancer.

This chain connects TRBV6-5 to TRBJ1-4, with TRBD1 identical over 7 bases. This CDR3 comprises 16 residues. Germline V lookup: CDR1 MNHEY, CDR2 SVGAGI. The V segment lost 0 bases and the J segment 6 bases; nucleotides outside the gene matches: 7. The CDR3 loop reads CASSYSPQGVYEKLFF. CDR3 DNA: TGTGCCAGCAGTTACTCGCCTCAGGGGGTTTATGAAAAACTGTTTTTT.

This clone appeared once. This chain links TRBV9 with TRBJ2-3, with D hard to call. Trimming cost V 3 bases and J 3 bases, with 8 bases left between them. Germline-derived CDR1 and CDR2 are SGDLS and YYNGEE. The CDR3 runs to 13 residues. CDR3 residues: CASSDGPTDTQYF. CDR3 DNA: TGTGCCAGCAGCGATGGTCCGACAGATACGCAGTATTTT. Full variable domain (missing parts from reference TRBV9 and TRBJ2-3): DSGVTQTPKHLITATGQRVTLRCSPRSGDLSVYWYQQSLDQGLQFLIQYYNGEERAKGNILERFSAQQFPDLHSELNLSSLELGDSALYFCASSDGPTDTQYFGPGTRLTVL.

This chain connects TRBV5-1 to TRBJ1-2; weak D call: TRBD1 (5 bases). This CDR3 region has 16 residues. Looked up from germline, CDR1 is SGHRS and CDR2 is YFSETQ. Trimming cost V 6 bases and J 0 bases, with 18 bases left between them. The CDR3 DNA is TGCGCCAGCACAATGGACATATCTCTAGCTAACTATGGCTACACCTTC. It is translated as CASTMDISLANYGYTF.

The chain recombines TRBV7-9 with TRBJ2-7, with 9 bases that match TRBD1. V lost 4 bases to trimming and J lost 2 bases; unmatched junction nucleotides: 12. CDR3 length equals 17 residues. The germline V gene encodes CDR1 SEHNR and CDR2 FQNEAQ (reference sequence). The CDR3 sequence is CASSYAPGQGFAYEQYF. The CDR3 DNA sequence: TGTGCCAGCAGCTATGCCCCGGGACAGGGTTTTGCCTACGAGCAGTACTTC.

This chain joins TRBV12-5 and TRBJ2-1, with D tentatively TRBD1 (5 bases). This CDR3 comprises 14 residues. Trimming left V 2 bases short and J 6 bases short, with 11 bases between. CDR1 is LGHNT, CDR2 FRNRAP, per germline. The CDR3 is CASGLQTGSNEQFF. The CDR3 DNA reads TGTGCTAGTGGTTTGCAAACAGGTTCCAATGAGCAGTTCTTC.

V gene TRBV6-1 combines with J gene TRBJ2-3, with D possibly being TRBD1 (6 bases). CDR1 is MNHNS, CDR2 SASEGT, per germline. This CDR3 has 13 amino acids. The V end lost 7 bases, the J end lost 7 bases, and 15 bases lay between the germline ends. In nucleotides, the CDR3 is TGTGCCAGCACCCCGACAGGTCGAAATACGCAGTATTTT. Protein: CASTPTGRNTQYF.

This chain uses TRBV6-6 with TRBJ1-5, with D possibly being TRBD1 (5 bases). In germline, CDR1 is MNHNY, CDR2 SVGAGI (reference sequence). There are 14 residues in the CDR3. The V gene lost 7 bases and the J gene lost 10 bases, with 20 bases spanning the gap. The CDR3 DNA reads TGTGCCAGCAAGGACGGGGCCTCTTCCCGCCCCCAGCATTTT. Protein: CASKDGASSRPQHF.

The table lists this clone with a count of one. The CDR3 DNA sequence: TGTGCCAGCAGCCCACCGCCTGAGGGGTCGACTCCGAACATTCAGTACTTC. This translates into CASSPPPEGSTPNIQYF. The chain uses TRBV11-3 and TRBJ2-4; D possibly matches TRBD1 or TRBD2 (5 bases each). Germline V gene lookup returns CDR1 SGHNT and CDR2 YENEEA. CDR3 length: 17 residues. V lost 5 bases and J lost 7, with 24 bases in between.

The chain recombines TRBV19 with TRBJ1-4, with D possibly matching TRBD1 (6 bases). V was clipped by 5 bases and J by 8 bases, with 15 bases between them. The germline V gene encodes CDR1 LNHDA and CDR2 SQIVND (reference sequence). The CDR3 is made up of 14 amino acids. Written as DNA, the CDR3 is TGTGCCAGTAGTTTTACAGGGAAGGGGGAAAAACTGTTTTTT. Translation: CASSFTGKGEKLFF.

The rearrangement joins TRBV7-3 to TRBJ2-2; TRBD1 agrees at 7 bases. V lost 4 bases and J lost 7; bases outside the gene matches: 3. This CDR3 region has 13 residues. The germline gives CDR1 SGHTA, CDR2 FQGTGA. The CDR3 sequence is CASSSGTDGELFF. The CDR3 DNA sequence: TGTGCCAGCAGCTCGGGGACAGACGGGGAGCTGTTTTTT.

The genes are TRBV6-5 and TRBJ2-5; D gene uncertain. Germline CDR1 MNHEY, CDR2 SVGAGI. CDR3 length equals 11 residues. V lost 5 bases and J lost 10, with 11 bases in between. CDR3 in amino acids: CASSPQIGQYF. CDR3 sequence (DNA): TGTGCCAGCAGTCCCCAAATAGGCCAGTACTTC.

V usage is TRBV4-1 and J usage is TRBJ2-7; D perhaps matches TRBD1 (5 bases). Trimming cost V 4 bases and J 1 base, with 17 bases left between them. The CDR3 contains 16 residues. Germline CDR1 is MGHRA and CDR2 is YSYEKL. CDR3 residues: CASSPPSGPGSYEQYF. As DNA, the CDR3 is TGCGCCAGCAGCCCCCCGTCTGGTCCAGGGTCCTACGAGCAGTACTTC.

The J gene is TRBJ1-2, the V gene TRBV6-5, with 10 bases identical to TRBD1. The V gene's germline CDR1 is MNHEY and CDR2 SVGAGI. The CDR3 length is 12 residues. V lost 2 bases and J lost 14; bases outside the gene matches: 5. Here the CDR3 DNA reads TGTGCCAGCAGTTACGACAGGGGGCGCTGGACCTTC. The encoded protein is CASSYDRGRWTF.

This clone is large within its sample. The chain recombines TRBV11-1 with TRBJ1-1; D call uncertain. Per the germline V gene, CDR1 is SGHAT and CDR2 is FQDESV (reference sequence). Deletions cut 5 bases from V and 5 bases from J, with 21 bases between. This CDR3 region has 16 residues. The CDR3 sequence is CASSAPMRGQTTEAFF. In nucleotides, the CDR3 is TGTGCCAGCAGCGCCCCGATGAGAGGGCAGACGACTGAAGCTTTCTTT.

The DNA of the CDR3 is TGTGCCAGCAGTGTAGTCACAGATACGCAGTATTTT. Residues: CASSVVTDTQYF. The chain employs TRBV2 and TRBJ2-3; D not certain. Trimming left V 4 bases short and J 2 bases short, with 4 bases between. This CDR3 comprises 12 residues. Germline CDR1 is SNHLY and CDR2 is FYNNEI.

V gene TRBV15 combines with J gene TRBJ1-2, with D unresolved. Trimming stripped 1 base from V and 8 bases from J, with 20 bases between. The length of the CDR3 is 16 residues. Germline V gene lookup returns CDR1 LNHNV and CDR2 YYDKDF (reference sequence). DNA of the CDR3: TGTGCCACCAGCAGAGGTAGAGGAACGTTCTATGAGGGCTACACCTTC. Translation: CATSRGRGTFYEGYTF.

This clone appeared a few times. The rearrangement uses TRBV27 and TRBJ1-5; D call uncertain. Germline CDR1 reads MNHEY; CDR2 reads SMNVEV (reference sequence). Trimming shortened V by 5 bases and J by 4 bases, and 12 bases separated the two germline ends. This CDR3 is built from 14 residues. Written as DNA, the CDR3 is TGTGCCAGCAGTCAAACCTACGATAATCAGCCCCAGCATTTT. It codes for CASSQTYDNQPQHF.

V usage is TRBV5-1 and J usage is TRBJ2-3; weak D call: TRBD2 (6 bases). The germline V and J ends were trimmed by 0 bases and 1 base, with 12 bases remaining between them. CDR1 and CDR2 from the germline V gene are SGHRS and YFSETQ. The CDR3 covers 16 residues. The CDR3 DNA reads as TGCGCCAGCAGCTTGGAAGCCCCGGGGGGCACAGATACGCAGTATTTT. Translation gives CASSLEAPGGTDTQYF.

The chain uses TRBV11-2 and TRBJ2-7; D assignment may be TRBD1 or TRBD2 (6 bases each). Trimming took 5 bases from V and 7 from J, leaving 12 bases between them. Germline-derived CDR1 and CDR2 are SGHAT and FQNNGV. The CDR3 covers 12 residues. CDR3 sequence reads: CASSVGGREQYF. The DNA of the CDR3 is TGTGCCAGCAGCGTAGGGGGGAGGGAGCAGTACTTC.

The chain uses TRBV4-3 and TRBJ2-7; 10 bases line up with TRBD2. V lost 2 bases to trimming and J lost 3 bases; unmatched junction nucleotides: 10. This CDR3 contains 17 residues. CDR1 and CDR2 from the germline V gene are LGHNA and YSLEER. The CDR3 protein is CASSQLALAGGIYEQYF. The CDR3 DNA reads TGCGCCAGCAGCCAACTCGCCTTAGCGGGGGGCATCTACGAGCAGTACTTC.

This clone was seen a single time. Compared with germline, one end of the junction differs, possibly owing to a read error. This sequence joins TRBV6-6 and TRBJ2-3, with TRBD2 matching 8 bases. The CDR3 contains 12 residues. Germline V CDR1 and CDR2: MNHNY, SVGAGI (reference sequence). In DNA form, the CDR3 reads TGTGCCAGCAGTTACAACGCGGGGGGTCCAGGGTTT. This codes for CASSYNAGGPGF.

The genes are TRBV21-1 and TRBJ2-3; the table gives TRBD1 as D, unverified against the DNA. TRBV21-1 is marked as a pseudogene. This CDR3 contains 17 residues. CDR3 in DNA: TGTGCCAGCAGCAACCGGGACAGGGAAAGGCCTACAGATACGCAGTATTTT. Its translation is CASSNRDRERPTDTQYF.

V is TRBV9 and J is TRBJ2-5; 12 bases line up with TRBD2. CDR1 is SGDLS and CDR2 is YYNGEE in the germline V gene. There are 17 residues in the CDR3. Germline trimming cut 0 bases from V and 5 bases from J; bases unmatched to any gene: 8. CDR3 region: CASSVGLAGAATETQYF. The CDR3 DNA is TGTGCCAGCAGCGTAGGACTAGCGGGGGCGGCGACGGAGACCCAGTACTTC.

This clone rates as large (0.1 to 1%). The rearrangement uses TRBV5-5 and TRBJ2-7; TRBD1 is a possible D gene (6 bases). The CDR3 covers 13 residues. Germline assignment: CDR1 SGHKS and CDR2 YYEKEE (reference sequence). The ends were cut back, 6 bases at V and 3 bases at J, with 13 bases in the middle. The CDR3 protein is CASTPKGGYEQYF. The CDR3 bases are TGTGCCAGCACCCCCAAAGGGGGCTACGAGCAGTACTTC.

V usage is TRBV21-1 and J usage is TRBJ1-2; no DNA check was done on the table's D call, TRBD1. TRBV21-1 constitutes a pseudogene. The CDR3 is 13 residues long. The CDR3 nucleotides are TGTGCCAGCAGCAAAGGGGCAGGGATCGGCTACACCTTC. Encoded protein: CASSKGAGIGYTF.

This clone was found a few times. The genes are TRBV6-9 and TRBJ1-2; no definite D call. Looked up from germline, CDR1 is MNHGY and CDR2 is SVAAGI. CDR3 size: 12 residues. V lost 3 bases and J lost 8, with 10 bases in between. The CDR3 coding sequence is TGTGCCAGCAGTTACCCAGATCCGGGCTACACCTTC. Amino acids: CASSYPDPGYTF.

The V call is TRBV28, the J call TRBJ1-2; D gene ambiguous. Trimming pared 2 bases from V and 8 bases from J, leaving 18 bases between. There are 15 residues in the CDR3. Germline V gives CDR1 MDHEN, CDR2 SYDVKM. CDR3 in amino acids: CASSLPGFVARGYTF. The CDR3, as DNA: TGTGCCAGCAGTTTACCAGGATTTGTGGCACGCGGCTACACCTTC.

V is TRBV11-3 and J is TRBJ1-2; D is unclear. V was cut by 3 bases and J by 2 bases, with 7 bases left in between. Per germline, CDR1 SGHNT and CDR2 YENEEA. The CDR3 has 13 residues. CDR3: CASSFLDNYGYTF. In DNA form, the CDR3 reads TGTGCCAGCAGCTTCCTGGACAACTATGGCTACACCTTC.

The genes are TRBV7-2 and TRBJ1-3, with a weak D call TRBD1 (6 bases). V was pared by 1 base and J by 3 bases, with 13 bases between. The CDR3 totals 16 residues. The germline V gene encodes CDR1 SGHTA and CDR2 FQGNSA. The CDR3 loop is CASSLGGRGYGNTIYF. DNA for the CDR3: TGTGCCAGCAGCTTAGGGGGCAGGGGTTATGGAAACACCATATATTTT.

V usage is TRBV7-2 and J usage is TRBJ2-5, with 7 bases that match TRBD1. The CDR3 spans 14 residues. Germline V gene lookup returns CDR1 SGHTA and CDR2 FQGNSA. J gave up 3 bases and V 5 bases, and 6 bases lay outside the gene matches. CDR3 residues: CASSPNRGKETQYF. CDR3 DNA sequence: TGTGCCAGCAGCCCGAACAGGGGTAAAGAGACCCAGTACTTC.